The TCR beta chain described here comes from a study of blood T cell repertoires in COVID-19 (TCRdb year 2020). Concerning the study at large: Samples from collaborators originated in the United States, Italy and Spain and spanned both the acute and convalescent phases of COVID-19. HLA class I and class II types, where available, came from metadata supplied by the sample provider rather than from assay-based typing. A de-identified subject ID, COVID-19 status, age in years and sex were almost always included in the sample metadata. The dataset comprised deeply sampled blood TCRbeta repertoires from subjects exposed to, actively infected with, or recovered from COVID-19. The repertoires were released in a freely available public database intended as a resource for research on the immune response to SARS-CoV-2. Samples were obtained from the ongoing ImmuneRACE study (first 160 participants) and from approximately 1,200 subjects provided by 6 global collaborators. The material from the prospective study consisted of cDNA or gDNA derived from T cells, B-cell-depleted T cells, or PBMCs. The study at large found these results: The quantity of clinical and demographic metadata differed by source and by participant and was supplied without curation.

The immunoSEQ Assay, a bias-controlled multiplex PCR, was used to amplify TCRbeta CDR3 regions from genomic DNA. The original pipeline was this. The number of nucleated cells in each sample was estimated by amplification of reference gene primers within the assay. Sequence reads were collapsed and filtered to measure the absolute abundance of every unique TCRbeta CDR3 rearrangement. For each sample, productive Simpson clonality was calculated as the square root of Simpson's diversity index across productive rearrangements. Imported from immuneACCESS, the table was reduced by TCRdb to in-frame sequences with V and J called. These copies leave out some clones; in studies compared against another copy, an unresolved V gene accounts for under half, and the cause of the remainder is not known. That table gives V, J and clone size, and the DNA gave D and trimming. The sample data list around 67,000 clones, and around 88% of these were observed just once. Jointly, the top ten make up roughly 1.9% of the sample.

The CDR3 holds 14 amino acids from the cysteine to the phenylalanine. Only CDR3 DNA remains: 42 bases, in frame from the first base. Trimming takes 4 bases from V and 4 bases from J, and the germline ends sit 12 bases apart. The germline V gene gives CDR1 as SGHRS and CDR2 as YFSETQ. Collaborating institutions collected whole blood in K2EDTA tubes following their own protocols. For TCRbeta analysis, collaborators shipped samples as frozen whole blood, isolated PBMCs, or DNA extracted from either of those sample types. Points on this clone: The specificity of this receptor is unknown. No base quality values were provided; no much bigger clone lies one nucleotide off.

The clonotype was recovered from a woman of 80 years or more with active or convalescent COVID-19. The rearrangement joined TRBV5-1 to TRBJ1-3; a weak D assignment points to TRBD1 (5 bases agree). The sample taken for sequencing was peripheral blood. The CDR3 here reads CASSSSGPGNTIYF. In nucleotides, the sequence is TGCGCCAGCAGCAGCTCAGGGCCAGGAAACACCATATATTTT.